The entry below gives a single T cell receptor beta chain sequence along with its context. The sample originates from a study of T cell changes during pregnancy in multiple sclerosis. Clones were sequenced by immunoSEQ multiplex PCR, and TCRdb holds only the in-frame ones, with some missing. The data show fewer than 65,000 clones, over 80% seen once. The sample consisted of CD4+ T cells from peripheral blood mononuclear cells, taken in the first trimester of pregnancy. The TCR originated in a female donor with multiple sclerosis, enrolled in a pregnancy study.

CDR3 sequence (DNA): TGTGCCAGCAGCACGGGACACCTTGGGTATGGCTACACCTTC. This codes for CASSTGHLGYGYTF. This chain uses TRBV7-9 with TRBJ1-2, with D perhaps matching TRBD1 (6 bases). The CDR3 is 14 residues long. Germline CDR1 reads SEHNR; CDR2 reads FQNEAQ (reference sequence). V was cut by 5 bases and J by 5 bases, with 15 bases left in between.